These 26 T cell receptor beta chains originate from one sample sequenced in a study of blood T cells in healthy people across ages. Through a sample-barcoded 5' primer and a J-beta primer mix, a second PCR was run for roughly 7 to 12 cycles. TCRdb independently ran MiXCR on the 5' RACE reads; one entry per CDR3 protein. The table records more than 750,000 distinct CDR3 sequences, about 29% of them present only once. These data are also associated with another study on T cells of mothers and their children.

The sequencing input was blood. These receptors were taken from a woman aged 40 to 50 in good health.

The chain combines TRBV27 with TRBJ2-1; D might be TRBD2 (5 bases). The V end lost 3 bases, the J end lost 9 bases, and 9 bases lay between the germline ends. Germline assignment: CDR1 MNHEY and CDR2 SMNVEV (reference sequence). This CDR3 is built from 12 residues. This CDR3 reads CASSFSVGEQFF. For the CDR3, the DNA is TGTGCCAGCAGTTTTAGCGTTGGTGAGCAGTTCTTC.

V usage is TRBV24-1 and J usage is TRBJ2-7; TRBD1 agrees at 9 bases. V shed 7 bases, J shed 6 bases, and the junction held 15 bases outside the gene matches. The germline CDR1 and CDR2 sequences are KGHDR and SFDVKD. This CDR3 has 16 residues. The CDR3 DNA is TGTGCCACCAGCCCTCAACCGGGACAGGGCTGTGGCGAGCAGTACTTC. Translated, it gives CATSPQPGQGCGEQYF.

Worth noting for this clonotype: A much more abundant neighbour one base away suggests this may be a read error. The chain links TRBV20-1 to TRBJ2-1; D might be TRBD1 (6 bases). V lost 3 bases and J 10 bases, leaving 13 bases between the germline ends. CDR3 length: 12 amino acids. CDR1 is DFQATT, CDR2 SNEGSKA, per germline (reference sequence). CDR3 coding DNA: TGCAGTGCTAGTGACAGGACCTACGAGCAGTTCTTC. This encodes CSASDRTYEQFF.

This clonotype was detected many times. The DNA for the CDR3 is TGCGCCAGCAGCTTGGCACCTAGCGGGGATGAGCAGTTCTTC. This gives the protein CASSLAPSGDEQFF. V usage is TRBV5-1 and J usage is TRBJ2-1, with 9 bases aligning to TRBD2. Trimming took 0 bases from V and 8 from J; bases not matched to a gene: 3. This CDR3 has 14 amino acids. The germline CDR1 and CDR2 sequences are SGHRS and YFSETQ.

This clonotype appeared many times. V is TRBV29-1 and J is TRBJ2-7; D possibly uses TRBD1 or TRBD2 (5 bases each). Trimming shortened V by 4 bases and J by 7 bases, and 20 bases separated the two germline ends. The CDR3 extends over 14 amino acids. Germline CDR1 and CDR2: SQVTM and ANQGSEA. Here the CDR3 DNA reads TGCAGCGTTGTATCGGACGGCGTGTGGGGGGAGCAGTACTTC. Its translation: CSVVSDGVWGEQYF.

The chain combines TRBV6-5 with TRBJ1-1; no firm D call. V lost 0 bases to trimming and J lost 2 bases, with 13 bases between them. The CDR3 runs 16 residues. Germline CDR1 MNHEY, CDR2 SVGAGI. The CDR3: CASSYSTSTRNTEAFF. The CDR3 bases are TGTGCCAGCAGTTACTCTACCTCGACACGTAACACTGAAGCTTTCTTT.

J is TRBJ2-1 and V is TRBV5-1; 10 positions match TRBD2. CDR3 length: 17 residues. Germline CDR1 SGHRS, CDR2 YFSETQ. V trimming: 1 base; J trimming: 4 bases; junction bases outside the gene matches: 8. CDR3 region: CASSLSPGTSVYNEQFF. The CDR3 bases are TGCGCCAGCAGCTTGTCCCCCGGGACTAGCGTTTACAATGAGCAGTTCTTC. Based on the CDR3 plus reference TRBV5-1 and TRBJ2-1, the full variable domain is KAGVTQTPRYLIKTRGQQVTLSCSPISGHRSVSWYQQTPGQGLQFLFEYFSETQRNKGNFPGRFSGRQFSNSRSEMNVSTLELGDSALYLCASSLSPGTSVYNEQFFGPGTRLTVL.

DNA for the CDR3: TGCAGTGCTAGCGGAGCAGCGGGGGGAGAGGCAGATACGCAGTATTTT. It translates to CSASGAAGGEADTQYF. V is TRBV20-1 and J is TRBJ2-3, with 9 nucleotides matching TRBD2. Looked up from germline, CDR1 is DFQATT and CDR2 is SNEGSKA (reference sequence). The CDR3 has 16 amino acids. Trimming cost V 3 bases and J 4 bases; bases outside gene matches: 11.

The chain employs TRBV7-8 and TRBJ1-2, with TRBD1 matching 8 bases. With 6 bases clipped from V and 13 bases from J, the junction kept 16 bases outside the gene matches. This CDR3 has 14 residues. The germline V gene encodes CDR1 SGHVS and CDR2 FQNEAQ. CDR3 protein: CASSLTRGQGPLTF. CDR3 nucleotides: TGTGCCAGCAGTTTAACCCGAGGACAGGGCCCTCTCACCTTC.

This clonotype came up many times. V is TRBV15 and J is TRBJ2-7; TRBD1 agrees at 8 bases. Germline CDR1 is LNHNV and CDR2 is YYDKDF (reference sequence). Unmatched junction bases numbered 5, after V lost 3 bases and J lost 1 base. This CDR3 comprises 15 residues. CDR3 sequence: CATSRRGQVSYEQYF. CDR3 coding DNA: TGTGCCACCAGCAGGAGGGGACAGGTGTCCTACGAGCAGTACTTC.

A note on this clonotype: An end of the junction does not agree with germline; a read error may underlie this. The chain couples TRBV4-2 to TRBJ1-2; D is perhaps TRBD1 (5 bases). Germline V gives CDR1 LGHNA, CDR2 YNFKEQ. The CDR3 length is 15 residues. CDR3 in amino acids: CAGSQGRGTVLGYTF. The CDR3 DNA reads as TGTGCCGGCAGCCAAGGACGGGGGACGGTTCTGGGCTACACCTTC.

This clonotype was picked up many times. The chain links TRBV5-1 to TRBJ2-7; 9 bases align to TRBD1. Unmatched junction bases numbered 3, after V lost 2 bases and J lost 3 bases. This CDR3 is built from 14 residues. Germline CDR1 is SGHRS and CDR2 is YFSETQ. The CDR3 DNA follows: TGCGCCAGCAGCTTTGGGACAGGGAACTACGAGCAGTACTTC. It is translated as CASSFGTGNYEQYF.

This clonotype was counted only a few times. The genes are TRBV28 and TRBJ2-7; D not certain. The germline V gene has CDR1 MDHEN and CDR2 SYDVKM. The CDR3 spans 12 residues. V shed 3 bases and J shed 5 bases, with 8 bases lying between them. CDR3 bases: TGTGCCAGCAGTTTCGAATTTAACGAGCAGTACTTC. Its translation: CASSFEFNEQYF.

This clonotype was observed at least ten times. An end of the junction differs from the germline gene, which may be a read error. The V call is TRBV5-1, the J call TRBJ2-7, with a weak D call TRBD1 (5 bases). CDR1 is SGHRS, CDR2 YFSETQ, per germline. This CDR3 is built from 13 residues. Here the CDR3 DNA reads TGTGCCAGCAGTTCTACAGGAAACTACGAGCAGTACTTC. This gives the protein CASSSTGNYEQYF.

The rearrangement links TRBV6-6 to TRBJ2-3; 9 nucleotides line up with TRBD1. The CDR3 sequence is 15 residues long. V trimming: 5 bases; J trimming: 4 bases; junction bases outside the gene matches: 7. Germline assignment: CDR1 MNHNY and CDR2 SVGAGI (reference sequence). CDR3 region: CASSRWTGDADTQYF. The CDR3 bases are TGTGCCAGCAGTCGGTGGACAGGGGATGCAGATACGCAGTATTTT.

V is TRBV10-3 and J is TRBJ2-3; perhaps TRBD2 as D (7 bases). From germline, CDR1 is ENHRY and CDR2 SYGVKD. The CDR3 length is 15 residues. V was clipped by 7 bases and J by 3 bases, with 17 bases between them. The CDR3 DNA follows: TGTGCCATCAAAGGGGGGGCCGGGAGGACAGATACGCAGTATTTT. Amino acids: CAIKGGAGRTDTQYF.

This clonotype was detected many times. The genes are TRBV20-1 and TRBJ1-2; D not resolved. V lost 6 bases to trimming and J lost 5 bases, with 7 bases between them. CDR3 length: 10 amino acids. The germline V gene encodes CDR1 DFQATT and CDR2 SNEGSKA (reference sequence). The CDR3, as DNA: TGCAGTGCGGTGGGGTATGGCTACACCTTC. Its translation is CSAVGYGYTF.

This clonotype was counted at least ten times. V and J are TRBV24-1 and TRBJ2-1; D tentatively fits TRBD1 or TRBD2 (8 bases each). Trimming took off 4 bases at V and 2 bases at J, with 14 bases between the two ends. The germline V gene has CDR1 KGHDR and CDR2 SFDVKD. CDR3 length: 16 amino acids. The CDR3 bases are TGTGCCACCAGTGAAACAGGGGGACTAGCCTACAATGAGCAGTTCTTC. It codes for CATSETGGLAYNEQFF.

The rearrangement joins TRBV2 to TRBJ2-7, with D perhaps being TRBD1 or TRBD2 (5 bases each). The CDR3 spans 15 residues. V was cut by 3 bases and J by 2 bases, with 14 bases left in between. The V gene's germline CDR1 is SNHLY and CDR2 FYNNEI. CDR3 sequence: CASSESGTEAYEQYF. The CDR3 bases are TGTGCCAGCAGTGAGTCCGGGACGGAAGCCTACGAGCAGTACTTC.

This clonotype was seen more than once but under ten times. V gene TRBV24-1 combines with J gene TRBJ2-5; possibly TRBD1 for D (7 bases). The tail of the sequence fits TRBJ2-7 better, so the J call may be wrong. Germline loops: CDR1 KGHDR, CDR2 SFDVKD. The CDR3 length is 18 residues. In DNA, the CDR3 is TGTGCCACCAGTGATCCGGGACAGCTAGCGAAGCTTAACAACGAGCAGTACTTC. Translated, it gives CATSDPGQLAKLNNEQYF.

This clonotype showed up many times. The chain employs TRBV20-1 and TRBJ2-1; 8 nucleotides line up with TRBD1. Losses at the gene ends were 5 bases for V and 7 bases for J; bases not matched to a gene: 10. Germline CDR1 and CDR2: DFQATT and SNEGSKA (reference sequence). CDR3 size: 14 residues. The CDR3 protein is CSAPQGAWGNEQFF. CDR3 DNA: TGCAGTGCTCCCCAGGGGGCATGGGGAAATGAGCAGTTCTTC.

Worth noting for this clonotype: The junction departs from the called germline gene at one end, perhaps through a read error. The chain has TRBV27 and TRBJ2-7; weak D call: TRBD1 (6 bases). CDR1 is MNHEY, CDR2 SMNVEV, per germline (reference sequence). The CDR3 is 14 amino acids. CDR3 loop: CASSSRGHANERYF. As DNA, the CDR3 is TGTGCCAGCAGTTCCCGGGGACACGCCAACGAGCGGTACTTC.

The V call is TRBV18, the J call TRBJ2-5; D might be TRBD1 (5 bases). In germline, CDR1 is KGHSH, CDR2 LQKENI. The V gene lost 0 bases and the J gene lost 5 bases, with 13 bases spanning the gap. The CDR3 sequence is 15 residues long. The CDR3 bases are TGTGCCAGCTCACCACCAGGCTTACCAGGGGAGACCCAGTACTTC. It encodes CASSPPGLPGETQYF.

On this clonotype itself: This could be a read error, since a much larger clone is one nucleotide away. The CDR3 is CASSTTGDTEAFF. In DNA, the CDR3 is TGTGCCAGCAGCACGACAGGGGACACTGAAGCTTTCTTT. The V call is TRBV5-5, the J call TRBJ1-1, with TRBD1 matching 8 bases. Per germline, CDR1 SGHKS and CDR2 YYEKEE (reference sequence). The CDR3 totals 13 residues. V lost 4 bases and J lost 3; bases outside the gene matches: 2.

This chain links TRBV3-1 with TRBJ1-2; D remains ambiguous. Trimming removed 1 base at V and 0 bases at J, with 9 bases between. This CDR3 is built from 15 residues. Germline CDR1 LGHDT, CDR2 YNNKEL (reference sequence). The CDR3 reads CASSQGTRSNYGYTF. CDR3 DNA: TGTGCCAGCAGCCAAGGTACCAGATCTAACTATGGCTACACCTTC.

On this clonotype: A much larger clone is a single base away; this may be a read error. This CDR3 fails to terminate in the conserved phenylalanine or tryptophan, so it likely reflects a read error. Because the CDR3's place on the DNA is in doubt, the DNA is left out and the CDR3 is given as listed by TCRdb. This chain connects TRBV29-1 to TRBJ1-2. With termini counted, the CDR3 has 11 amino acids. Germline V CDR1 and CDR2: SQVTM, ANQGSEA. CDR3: CSVESDYGYTC.